This TCR beta chain was recovered during a study of PD-1 blockade in classical Hodgkin lymphoma. This CDR3 is built from 13 residues. V lost 7 bases and J 5 bases, leaving 14 bases between the germline ends. CDR1 ENHRY and CDR2 SYGVKD come from the germline V gene. No patient escaped relapse after autologous stem cell transplantation, and brentuximab vedotin exposure varied. The method was immunoSEQ multiplex PCR; TCRdb's version includes in-frame clones alone and lacks a portion of them. Here the sample spans roughly 24,000 clones, about 82% being singletons. The chain combines TRBV10-3 with TRBJ1-1; possibly TRBD1 for D (5 bases). Sequencing was performed on peripheral blood mononuclear cells (PBMCs), taken before the second cycle of nivolumab. The TCR sequence derives from a human donor with classical Hodgkin lymphoma. CDR3 DNA: TGTGCCATCAAGCGGGGGGGGGAAACTGAAGCTTTCTTT. Amino acid sequence: CAIKRGGETEAFF.